Listed below are T cell receptor beta chains from one sample, sequenced in a study of blood T cell repertoires in COVID-19. The table came from immunoSEQ multiplex PCR; TCRdb's copy has only in-frame clones and leaves some out. The table has about 370,000 clones, about nine tenths seen once. The sequenced material came from PBMCs or T cells enriched from blood (not recorded which). The receptors here all came from a woman in her twenties or thirties who had recovered from COVID-19. The CDR3 runs from the conserved cysteine through the conserved F or W. A D gene is named only where the DNA matches it firmly. For some rows the clone size is stated as once, few or many, or as a class when expanded; others skip it.

TRBV7-3	.	TRBJ2-3	once	CASSSTGTPSTDTQYF	TGTGCCAGCAGCTCAACCGGGACACCTAGCACAGATACGCAGTATTTT
TRBV9	.	TRBJ2-5	.	CASSVAQDQETQYF	TGTGCCAGCAGCGTAGCACAGGACCAAGAGACCCAGTACTTC
TRBV11-1	.	TRBJ1-1	.	CASSRDGGQTAFF	TGTGCCAGCAGCCGGGACGGCGGACAGACGGCTTTCTTT
TRBV19	.	TRBJ1-2	.	CASTQDGGTVYGYTF	TGTGCCAGTACCCAAGACGGGGGGACTGTCTATGGCTACACCTTC
TRBV5-6	.	TRBJ1-1	.	CASSLISNTEAFF	TGTGCCAGCAGCTTAATTTCAAACACTGAAGCTTTCTTT
TRBV27	TRBD1	TRBJ1-6	.	CASSFQGAGSPLHF	TGTGCCAGCAGTTTCCAGGGGGCGGGTTCACCCCTCCACTTT
TRBV13	TRBD2	TRBJ2-3	.	CASSLRTSGGVVTDTQYF	TGTGCCAGCAGCTTGAGGACTAGCGGGGGGGTCGTGACAGATACGCAGTATTTT
TRBV6-2/TRBV6-3	TRBD1	TRBJ2-5	.	CASSYGTGNSQYF	TGTGCCAGCAGTTACGGGACAGGGAACTCCCAGTACTTC
TRBV5-1	TRBD1	TRBJ1-2	.	CASSSWTGAHYGYTF	TGCGCCAGCAGCTCGTGGACAGGGGCACACTATGGCTACACCTTC
TRBV10-3	.	TRBJ1-5	.	CAISDRGQPQHF	TGTGCCATCAGTGACAGGGGCCAGCCCCAGCATTTT
TRBV30	TRBD1	TRBJ1-3	.	CAWSVPGQGNTIYF	TGTGCCTGGAGTGTCCCGGGACAGGGAAACACCATATATTTT
TRBV2	TRBD2	TRBJ2-2	.	CASSALIAGLGELFF	TGTGCCAGCAGCGCCCTGATAGCGGGGCTCGGGGAGCTGTTTTTT
TRBV19	TRBD1	TRBJ1-5	.	CASSIGTGPQPQHF	TGTGCCAGTAGTATAGGGACAGGGCCTCAGCCCCAGCATTTT
TRBV9	.	TRBJ1-1	.	CASTPGSLGGNTEAFF	TGTGCCAGCACCCCAGGGTCCCTCGGGGGAAACACTGAAGCTTTCTTT
TRBV27	TRBD2	TRBJ2-7	.	CASSPPTSGSIYYEQYF	TGTGCCAGCAGTCCCCCGACTAGCGGGAGTATTTACTACGAGCAGTACTTC
TRBV30	TRBD1	TRBJ1-1	.	CAWSVRFWGGQGALGTEAFF	TGTGCCTGGAGTGTAAGGTTTTGGGGGGGACAGGGGGCCTTGGGCACTGAAGCTTTCTTT
TRBV30	.	TRBJ2-3	.	CAWSVTELSTDTQYF	TGTGCCTGGAGTGTAACCGAACTTAGCACAGATACGCAGTATTTT
TRBV9	TRBD1	TRBJ2-2	.	CASSKGQGNTGELFF	TGTGCCAGCAGCAAGGGACAGGGGAACACCGGGGAGCTGTTTTTT
TRBV6-1	TRBD1	TRBJ2-7	.	CASSARLGTGGTYEQYF	TGTGCCAGCAGTGCGCGCTTAGGGACAGGGGGGACCTACGAGCAGTACTTC
TRBV18	.	TRBJ1-1	.	CASSGGLLTEAFF	TGTGCCAGCTCCGGGGGACTGCTCACTGAAGCTTTCTTT
TRBV7-8	.	TRBJ2-7	.	CASSFTDEQYF	TGTGCCAGCAGTTTCACGGACGAGCAGTACTTC
TRBV29-1	TRBD1	TRBJ2-5	.	CSVRQGAVSQETQYF	TGCAGCGTTAGACAGGGGGCAGTTTCCCAAGAGACCCAGTACTTC
TRBV28	.	TRBJ1-6	.	CASSFRGNSPLHF	TGTGCCAGCAGTTTTCGGGGGAATTCACCCCTCCACTTT
TRBV3-1/TRBV3-2	.	TRBJ1-5	.	CASSTGDSNQPQHF	TGTGCCAGCAGCACAGGTGACAGCAATCAGCCCCAGCATTTT
TRBV10-1	TRBD1	TRBJ1-6	.	CASNTPDRPRNSPLHF	TGCGCCAGCAATACCCCGGACAGGCCGAGGAATTCACCCCTCCACTTT
TRBV5-4	.	TRBJ2-1	.	CASSLAPGSGPSDEQFF	TGTGCCAGCAGCTTGGCGCCCGGGAGCGGCCCCAGTGATGAGCAGTTCTTC
TRBV28	.	TRBJ2-7	once	CASSHGYTVPEQYF	TGTGCCAGCAGCCACGGTTACACAGTACCCGAGCAGTACTTC
TRBV19	.	TRBJ2-2	few	CASSIYDRAPNTGELFF	TGTGCCAGTAGTATCTACGATCGTGCCCCCAACACCGGGGAGCTGTTTTTT
TRBV28	.	TRBJ1-4	.	CASSPTKTNEKLFF	TGTGCCAGCAGTCCGACAAAAACTAATGAAAAACTGTTTTTT
TRBV5-6	TRBD1	TRBJ1-1	.	CASSRTGTGGTEAFF	TGTGCCAGCAGCCGAACCGGGACAGGGGGCACTGAAGCTTTCTTT
TRBV5-8	.	TRBJ2-3	.	CASSLGRADTQYF	TGTGCCAGCAGCTTGGGACGGGCAGATACGCAGTATTTT
TRBV19	TRBD1	TRBJ1-5	.	CASSTTGVLNQPQHF	TGTGCCAGTAGTACGACAGGGGTCCTGAATCAGCCCCAGCATTTT
TRBV6-5	.	TRBJ2-7	.	CASSPPGKGYEQYF	TGTGCCAGCAGTCCGCCAGGGAAAGGCTACGAGCAGTACTTC
TRBV9	TRBD2	TRBJ2-7	.	CASSTGTSGTYEQYF	TGTGCCAGCAGCACCGGGACTAGCGGAACCTACGAGCAGTACTTC
TRBV2	.	TRBJ1-2	once	CASSYRVGGYTF	TGTGCCAGCAGTTACAGGGTGGGAGGCTACACCTTC
TRBV5-4	TRBD1	TRBJ1-2	.	CASSSPGQGNYGYTF	TGTGCCAGCAGCTCCCCGGGACAGGGAAACTATGGCTACACCTTC
TRBV27	.	TRBJ2-3	once	CASSLFMVAAPSSTDTQYF	TGTGCCAGCAGTTTATTTATGGTTGCGGCTCCATCTAGCACAGATACGCAGTATTTT
TRBV6-1	.	TRBJ2-5	once	CASSEVDYQETQYF	TGTGCCAGCAGTGAAGTAGACTACCAAGAGACCCAGTACTTC
TRBV5-5	.	TRBJ1-3	once	CASSLDPEARGNTIYF	TGTGCCAGCAGCTTAGACCCCGAGGCCAGAGGAAACACCATATATTTT
TRBV6-6	.	TRBJ1-4	.	CASSIRGRTDEKLFF	TGTGCCAGCAGTATCCGGGGCCGGACAGATGAAAAACTGTTTTTT
TRBV28	TRBD1	TRBJ1-5	once	CASSGQVNQPQHF	TGTGCCAGCAGCGGACAGGTCAATCAGCCCCAGCATTTT
TRBV6-5	.	TRBJ2-5	once	CASSHPDQETQYF	TGTGCCAGCAGCCACCCGGACCAAGAGACCCAGTACTTC
TRBV5-5	TRBD2	TRBJ2-7	.	CASSSGLAGAEQYF	TGTGCCAGCAGTTCCGGACTAGCGGGGGCCGAGCAGTACTTC
TRBV7-9	.	TRBJ2-1	.	CASSLALSSSDEQFF	TGTGCCAGCAGCTTAGCGCTGTCTAGCAGCGATGAGCAGTTCTTC
TRBV5-6	TRBD2	TRBJ2-1	.	CASGSRAGGFEQFF	TGTGCCAGCGGGAGCCGAGCGGGAGGGTTTGAGCAGTTCTTC
TRBV7-3	TRBD1	TRBJ1-1	.	CASSPQGARTEAFF	TGTGCCAGCAGCCCCCAGGGGGCGCGGACTGAAGCTTTCTTT
TRBV14	.	TRBJ2-1	.	CASSQAGFTVNNEQFF	TGTGCCAGCAGCCAAGCAGGTTTCACAGTTAACAATGAGCAGTTCTTC
TRBV23-1	TRBD2	TRBJ2-1	.	CAKTRTVETSGYNEQFF	TGCGCCAAAACACGCACAGTTGAGACTAGCGGCTACAATGAGCAGTTCTTC
TRBV30	TRBD1	TRBJ1-4	.	CACPRDRVDEKLFF	TGTGCCTGTCCACGGGACAGGGTGGATGAAAAACTGTTTTTT
TRBV18	TRBD1	TRBJ1-6	few	CASSPWGTVNSPLHF	TGTGCCAGCTCACCATGGGGGACAGTTAATTCACCCCTCCACTTT
TRBV7-8	.	TRBJ2-7	.	CASSQTPQTGLGGEQYF	TGTGCCAGCAGCCAAACGCCTCAAACAGGGCTGGGAGGGGAGCAGTACTTC